This passage covers 24 T cell receptor beta chains from one sample sequenced in a study of T-cell memory formation after mild COVID-19 (dated by TCRdb to about 2021). Receptors were amplified or captured by 5' RACE. Sequencing used an Illumina NovaSeq 6000. Starting from the raw public reads, TCRdb applied fastp trimming at Q25, assembled clones with MiXCR and retained in-frame beta chains. Entries are consolidated by CDR3 protein sequence, retaining the most common genes and DNA. This sample holds fewer than 550,000 distinct CDR3 sequences; 15% to 20% were observed only once. In total, the top ten clones hold approximately 8.1% of the sample. Material: PBMCs or a T cell subset sorted from them (not recorded which). Every receptor here comes from an adult woman who had mild COVID-19 (a few samples of this study predate the infection). The sample titles of this study are shuffled in the database, so cell type and time point are left out; the donor was told from shared clones.

The chain is built from TRBV5-6 and TRBJ1-2, with 9 bases matching TRBD1. In germline, CDR1 is SGHDT, CDR2 YYEEEE. The CDR3 has 16 amino acids. After removal of 5 bases from V and 4 bases from J, the junction contained 12 bases not matched to a gene. CDR3 in DNA: TGTGCCAGCAGAGACCCGGGACAGGGAGGAGTCTATGGCTACACCTTC. This sequence encodes CASRDPGQGGVYGYTF.

The rearrangement joins TRBV14 to TRBJ1-2, with a possible D match to TRBD1 (5 bases). Germline loops: CDR1 SGHDN, CDR2 FVKESK. V was trimmed by 0 bases and J by 4 bases, leaving 12 bases between them. CDR3 size: 15 residues. The CDR3 DNA is TGTGCCAGCAGCCAAGACGGGAGGGGATCCTATGGCTACACCTTC. Translation: CASSQDGRGSYGYTF.

The V call is TRBV14, the J call TRBJ1-1; TRBD1 might be the D (6 bases). The CDR3 has 15 residues. Trimming took 4 bases from V and 1 from J, leaving 13 bases between them. Germline assignment: CDR1 SGHDN and CDR2 FVKESK. The CDR3 reads CASSRLGGGNTEAFF. The CDR3 DNA is TGTGCCAGCAGCCGACTGGGGGGCGGGAACACTGAAGCTTTCTTT.

This clonotype was picked up many times. The rearrangement joins TRBV6-5 to TRBJ1-6; weak D call: TRBD1 (5 bases). The CDR3 loop spans 15 amino acids. The V gene's germline CDR1 is MNHEY and CDR2 SVGAGI. V lost 0 bases and J lost 10, with 13 bases in between. The CDR3 region is CASSYSTRVGSPLHF. In DNA, the CDR3 is TGTGCCAGCAGTTACTCGACCAGGGTGGGGTCACCCCTCCACTTT.

This clonotype was seen more than once but under ten times. The J gene is TRBJ1-5, the V gene TRBV6-2 or TRBV6-3; no clear D gene. Germline V gene sequence: CDR1 MNHEY, CDR2 SVGEGT. V was clipped by 5 bases and J by 3 bases, with 23 bases between them. This CDR3 comprises 18 residues. In DNA form, the CDR3 reads TGTGCCAGCAGTCCATATTTACCACGACGACTAGACAATCAGCCCCAGCATTTT. It encodes CASSPYLPRRLDNQPQHF.

This clonotype was picked up many times. The chain is built from TRBV5-1 and TRBJ2-5; weak D call: TRBD1 (5 bases). Germline CDR1 SGHRS, CDR2 YFSETQ. V lost 2 bases to trimming and J lost 1 base, with 6 bases between them. The CDR3 runs to 13 residues. CDR3 in DNA: TGCGCCAGCAGCTTCAGGGTCCAAGAGACCCAGTACTTC. This codes for CASSFRVQETQYF.

The chain combines TRBV19 with TRBJ2-1, with TRBD2 matching 10 bases. Germline V lookup: CDR1 LNHDA, CDR2 SQIVND (reference sequence). The CDR3 extends over 17 amino acids. V gave up 5 bases and J gave up 1 base; unmatched junction bases: 8. The DNA of the CDR3 is TGTGCCAGTAGTCCGACCTCAGCGGGAGGGTCCTACAATGAGCAGTTCTTC. Its protein product is CASSPTSAGGSYNEQFF. Looking up the rest from reference TRBV19 and TRBJ2-1 gives the full variable domain: DGGITQSPKYLFRKEGQNVTLSCEQNLNHDAMYWYRQDPGQGLRLIYYSQIVNDFQKGDIAEGYSVSREKKESFPLTVTSAQKNPTAFYLCASSPTSAGGSYNEQFFGPGTRLTVL.

Details on this clonotype: Germline is not matched at one junction end, which may reflect a read error. The genes are TRBV6-2 or TRBV6-3 and TRBJ2-2; D is ambiguous. Germline loops: CDR1 MNHEY, CDR2 SVGEGT. The CDR3 extends over 15 amino acids. The CDR3 nucleotides read TGTGCCAGCGGTTACTCCGGGCACAGCACCGGGGAGCTGTTTTTT. Translated, it gives CASGYSGHSTGELFF.

The rearrangement uses TRBV4-3 and TRBJ2-3, with 10 nucleotides matching TRBD2. Trimming cost V 1 base and J 0 bases; bases outside gene matches: 7. Germline lookup yields CDR1 LGHNA and CDR2 YSLEER. The CDR3 contains 18 residues. CDR3 in amino acids: CASSQAGTSAKSTDTQYF. The DNA for the CDR3 is TGCGCCAGCAGCCAAGCGGGGACTAGCGCGAAAAGCACAGATACGCAGTATTTT.

The rearrangement joins TRBV7-2 to TRBJ2-7; D ambiguous. Looked up from germline, CDR1 is SGHTA and CDR2 is FQGNSA. V dropped 3 bases and J dropped 6 bases, with 18 bases sitting between them. The CDR3 runs to 15 residues. CDR3 sequence (DNA): TGTGCCAGCAGCTTTAAGTCCCCCGGTCGGTCCGAGCAGTACTTC. This encodes CASSFKSPGRSEQYF.

This clonotype has a handful of counts. The chain links TRBV3-1 to TRBJ2-7, with D possibly being TRBD2 (5 bases). Looked up from germline, CDR1 is LGHDT and CDR2 is YNNKEL (reference sequence). This CDR3 region has 14 residues. V gave up 7 bases and J gave up 0 bases, with 13 bases separating them. CDR3 DNA: TGTGCCAGCAAGCTGGGAGCAAGCTCCTACGAGCAGTACTTC. Amino acids: CASKLGASSYEQYF.

The sample holds a few counts of this clonotype. The CDR3 DNA is TGCAGTGCTAGAGCTCTACTAGCGGGGCACAATGAGCAGTTCTTC. This codes for CSARALLAGHNEQFF. This chain connects TRBV20-1 to TRBJ2-1; the match to TRBD2 covers 10 bases. Germline-derived CDR1 and CDR2 are DFQATT and SNEGSKA (reference sequence). The CDR3 spans 15 residues. The V and J ends lost 1 base and 5 bases, in that order; junction bases with no gene match: 5.

The sample holds many counts of this clonotype. The genes are TRBV5-1 and TRBJ2-7; possible D gene TRBD1, 5 bases. There are 13 residues in the CDR3. Trimming left V 4 bases short and J 0 bases short, with 8 bases between. Germline V gene lookup returns CDR1 SGHRS and CDR2 YFSETQ. In DNA form, the CDR3 reads TGCGCCAGCAGCACAGGATTCTCCTACGAGCAGTACTTC. It specifies CASSTGFSYEQYF.

V and J are TRBV9 and TRBJ2-5; D not resolved. Deletions cut 0 bases from V and 1 base from J, with 7 bases between. Looked up from germline, CDR1 is SGDLS and CDR2 is YYNGEE. This CDR3 is 14 amino acids long. The CDR3 region is CASSVGNSQETQYF. CDR3 DNA: TGTGCCAGCAGCGTAGGTAACAGCCAAGAGACCCAGTACTTC.

The chain has TRBV4-1 and TRBJ1-4; D perhaps matches TRBD1 (5 bases). The CDR3 loop spans 17 amino acids. Germline lookup yields CDR1 MGHRA and CDR2 YSYEKL. The V gene lost 1 base and the J gene lost 7 bases, with 19 bases spanning the gap. This CDR3 is CASSQAAAGMNSEKLFF. CDR3 DNA sequence: TGCGCCAGCAGCCAAGCGGCAGCAGGGATGAATTCTGAAAAACTGTTTTTT.

The chain uses TRBV5-1 and TRBJ2-3, with D possibly being TRBD1 (7 bases). The CDR3 loop spans 16 amino acids. Between the trimmed V and J ends, which lost 1 base and 2 bases, there was a span of 14 bases. From germline, CDR1 is SGHRS and CDR2 YFSETQ. CDR3 sequence: CASSLKAGGLTDTQYF. In nucleotides, the CDR3 is TGCGCCAGCAGCTTGAAGGCAGGGGGACTCACAGATACGCAGTATTTT.

The chain uses TRBV5-1 and TRBJ1-3; tentatively, D is TRBD1 (6 bases). The CDR3 is 16 residues long. Trimming took 4 bases from V and 0 from J, leaving 14 bases between them. The germline gives CDR1 SGHRS, CDR2 YFSETQ. The CDR3 sequence: CASSIGGLTSGNTIYF. CDR3 DNA: TGCGCCAGCAGCATAGGGGGGTTGACCTCTGGAAACACCATATATTTT.

The chain employs TRBV14 and TRBJ1-3; TRBD1 is a possible D gene (6 bases). Germline CDR1 and CDR2: SGHDN and FVKESK. The CDR3 runs 14 residues. The V end was cut by 1 base, the J end by 9 bases, with 13 bases between. The CDR3 here is CASSQVVSGATIYF. CDR3 coding DNA: TGTGCCAGCAGCCAAGTAGTATCGGGGGCCACCATATATTTT.

A few counts support this clonotype. The rearrangement joins TRBV5-5 to TRBJ2-2; 10 positions match TRBD2. J lost 4 bases, V lost 0 bases, and 6 bases had no gene match. Germline CDR1 is SGHKS and CDR2 is YYEKEE (reference sequence). This CDR3 region has 17 residues. The CDR3 sequence: CASSLGTSGIGTGELFF. The CDR3 DNA follows: TGTGCCAGCAGCTTGGGAACTAGCGGGATTGGCACCGGGGAGCTGTTTTTT.

This clonotype was seen ten or more times. This chain uses TRBV10-3 with TRBJ2-1; 8 nucleotides line up with TRBD2. The CDR3 is 17 amino acids. Germline loops: CDR1 ENHRY, CDR2 SYGVKD. J gave up 1 base and V 3 bases, and 8 bases lay outside the gene matches. CDR3 sequence: CAISDRGLAESYNEQFF. The CDR3 DNA is TGTGCCATCAGTGACCGCGGACTAGCCGAGTCCTACAATGAGCAGTTCTTC.

This clonotype showed up just a few times. The genes are TRBV7-9 and TRBJ1-1; D is ambiguous. V was pared by 1 base and J by 8 bases, with 14 bases between. This CDR3 has 14 amino acids. Per germline, CDR1 SEHNR and CDR2 FQNEAQ (reference sequence). In DNA, the CDR3 is TGTGCCAGCAGCTTAGGTTCAAGCGCCACCGAAGCTTTCTTT. This sequence encodes CASSLGSSATEAFF.

The gene calls are TRBV9 and TRBJ2-1; 11 bases line up with TRBD2. The CDR3 spans 13 residues. The germline CDR1 and CDR2 sequences are SGDLS and YYNGEE. V shed 4 bases, J shed 12 bases, and the junction held 6 bases outside the gene matches. For the CDR3, the DNA is TGTGCCAGCAGCAAACTAGCGGGAGAGGGGCAGTTCTTC. Protein product: CASSKLAGEGQFF.

The CDR3: CASSLVSGGVFETQYF. The CDR3 nucleotides are TGTGCCAGCAGCTTAGTGAGCGGGGGGGTGTTTGAGACCCAGTACTTC. The rearrangement uses TRBV7-8 and TRBJ2-5; 10 bases align to TRBD2. V dropped 1 base and J dropped 5; count of bases not matched to a gene: 7. The germline V gene has CDR1 SGHVS and CDR2 FQNEAQ. This CDR3 contains 16 residues.

The chain recombines TRBV29-1 with TRBJ2-1; D unresolved. The CDR3 covers 14 residues. Germline V gene data show CDR1 as SQVTM and CDR2 as ANQGSEA. The V gene lost 3 bases and the J gene lost 0 bases, with 9 bases spanning the gap. For the CDR3, the DNA is TGCAGCGTTGACTCACTGAGCTCCTACAATGAGCAGTTCTTC. It is translated as CSVDSLSSYNEQFF.